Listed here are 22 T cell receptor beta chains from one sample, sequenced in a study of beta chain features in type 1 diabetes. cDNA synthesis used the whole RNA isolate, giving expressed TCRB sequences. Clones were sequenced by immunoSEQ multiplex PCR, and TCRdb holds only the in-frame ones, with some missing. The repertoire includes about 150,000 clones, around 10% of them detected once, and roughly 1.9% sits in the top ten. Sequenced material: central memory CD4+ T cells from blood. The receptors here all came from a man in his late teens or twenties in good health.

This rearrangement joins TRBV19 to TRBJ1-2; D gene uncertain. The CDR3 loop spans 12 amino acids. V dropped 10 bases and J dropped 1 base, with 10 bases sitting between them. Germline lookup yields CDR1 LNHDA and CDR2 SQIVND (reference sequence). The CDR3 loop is CAIQAGNYGYTF. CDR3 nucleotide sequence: TGTGCCATTCAGGCGGGTAACTATGGCTACACCTTC.

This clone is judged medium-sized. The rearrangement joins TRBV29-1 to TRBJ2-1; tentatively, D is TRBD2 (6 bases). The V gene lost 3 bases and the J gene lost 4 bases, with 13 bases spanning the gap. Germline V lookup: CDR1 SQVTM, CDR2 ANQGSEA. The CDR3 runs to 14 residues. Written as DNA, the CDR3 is TGCAGCGTTGATAAAGCGGGCCATTACAATGAGCAGTTCTTC. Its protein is CSVDKAGHYNEQFF.

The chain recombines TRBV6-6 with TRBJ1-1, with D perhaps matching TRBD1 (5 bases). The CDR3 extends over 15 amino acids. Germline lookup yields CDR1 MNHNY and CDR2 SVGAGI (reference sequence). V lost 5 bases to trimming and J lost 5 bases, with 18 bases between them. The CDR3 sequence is CASSLAQGLRTEAFF. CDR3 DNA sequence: TGTGCCAGCAGTCTAGCGCAGGGCCTACGGACTGAAGCTTTCTTT.

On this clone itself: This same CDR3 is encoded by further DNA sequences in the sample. The CDR3 protein is CASSPVQETQYF. CDR3 in DNA: TGTGCCAGCTCACCGGTCCAAGAGACCCAGTACTTC. This chain joins TRBV18 and TRBJ2-5; no clear D gene. V was clipped by 3 bases and J by 1 base, with 3 bases between them. This CDR3 spans 12 amino acids. CDR1 KGHSH and CDR2 LQKENI come from the germline V gene.

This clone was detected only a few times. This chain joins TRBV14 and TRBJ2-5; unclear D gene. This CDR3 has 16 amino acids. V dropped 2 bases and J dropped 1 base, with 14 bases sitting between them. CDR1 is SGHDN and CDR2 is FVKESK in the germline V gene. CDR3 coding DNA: TGTGCCAGCAGCCAAATCCCTTTGAGGACCCAAGAGACCCAGTACTTC. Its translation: CASSQIPLRTQETQYF.

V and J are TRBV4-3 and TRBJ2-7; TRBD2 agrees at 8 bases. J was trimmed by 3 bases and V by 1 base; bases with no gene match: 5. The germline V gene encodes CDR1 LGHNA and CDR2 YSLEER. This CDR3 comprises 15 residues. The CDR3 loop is CASSQGHSGNYEQYF. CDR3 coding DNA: TGCGCCAGCAGCCAAGGACATAGCGGGAACTACGAGCAGTACTTC.

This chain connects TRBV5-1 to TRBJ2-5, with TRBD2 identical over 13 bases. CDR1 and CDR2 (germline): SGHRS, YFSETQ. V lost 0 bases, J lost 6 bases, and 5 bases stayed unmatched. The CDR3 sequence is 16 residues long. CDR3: CASSLGTSGSTKTQYF. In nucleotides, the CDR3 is TGCGCCAGCAGCTTGGGGACTAGCGGGAGTACGAAGACCCAGTACTTC.

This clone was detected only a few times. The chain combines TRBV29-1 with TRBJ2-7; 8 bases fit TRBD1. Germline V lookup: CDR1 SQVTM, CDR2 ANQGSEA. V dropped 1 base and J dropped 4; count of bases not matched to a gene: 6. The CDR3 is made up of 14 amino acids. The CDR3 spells CSVEGQGAKYEQYF. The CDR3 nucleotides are TGCAGCGTTGAAGGCCAGGGGGCCAAGTACGAGCAGTACTTC.

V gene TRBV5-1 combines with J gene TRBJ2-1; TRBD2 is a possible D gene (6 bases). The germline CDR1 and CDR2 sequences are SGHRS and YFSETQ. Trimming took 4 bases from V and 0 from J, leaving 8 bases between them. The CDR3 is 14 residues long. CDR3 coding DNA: TGCGCCAGCAGCCGCGGGAACTCCTACAATGAGCAGTTCTTC. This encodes CASSRGNSYNEQFF.

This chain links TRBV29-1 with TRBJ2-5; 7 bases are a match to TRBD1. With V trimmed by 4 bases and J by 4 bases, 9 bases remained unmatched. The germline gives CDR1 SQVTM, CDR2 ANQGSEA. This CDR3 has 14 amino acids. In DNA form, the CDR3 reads TGCAGCGTTGTGGTACAGGGGTGGGGAGAGACCCAGTACTTC. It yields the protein CSVVVQGWGETQYF.

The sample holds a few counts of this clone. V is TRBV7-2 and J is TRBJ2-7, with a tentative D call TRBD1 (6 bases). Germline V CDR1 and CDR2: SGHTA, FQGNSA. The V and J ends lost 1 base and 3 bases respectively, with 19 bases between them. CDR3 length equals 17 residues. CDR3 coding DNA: TGTGCCAGCAGCTTAGTCGGGTCAGGGGTTTCTTACTACGAGCAGTACTTC. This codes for CASSLVGSGVSYYEQYF.

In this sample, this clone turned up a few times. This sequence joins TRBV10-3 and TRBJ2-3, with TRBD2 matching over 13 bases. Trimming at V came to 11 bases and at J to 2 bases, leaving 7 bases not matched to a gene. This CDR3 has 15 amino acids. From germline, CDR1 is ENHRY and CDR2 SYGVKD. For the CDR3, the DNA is TGTGCCGCCCAGACTAGCGGGGGGCCCACAGATACGCAGTATTTT. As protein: CAAQTSGGPTDTQYF.

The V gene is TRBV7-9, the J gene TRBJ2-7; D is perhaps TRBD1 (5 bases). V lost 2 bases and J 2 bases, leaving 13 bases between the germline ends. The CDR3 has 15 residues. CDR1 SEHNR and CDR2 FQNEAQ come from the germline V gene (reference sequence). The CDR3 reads CASSLSLTVPYEQYF. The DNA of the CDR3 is TGTGCCAGCAGCTTAAGCCTGACAGTACCCTACGAGCAGTACTTC.

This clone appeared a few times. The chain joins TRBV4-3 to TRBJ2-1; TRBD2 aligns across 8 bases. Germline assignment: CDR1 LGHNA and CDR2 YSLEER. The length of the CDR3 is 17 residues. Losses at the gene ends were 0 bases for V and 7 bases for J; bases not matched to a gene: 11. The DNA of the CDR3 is TGCGCCAGCAGCCAAGAAGGGGGACTAGGACCCCAGAATGAGCAGTTCTTC. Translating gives CASSQEGGLGPQNEQFF.

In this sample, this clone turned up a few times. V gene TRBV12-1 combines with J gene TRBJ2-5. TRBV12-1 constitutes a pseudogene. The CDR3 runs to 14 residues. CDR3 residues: CASSFACWIETQYF. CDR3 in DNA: TGTGCCAGCAGCTTTGCCTGTTGGATAGAGACCCAGTACTTC.

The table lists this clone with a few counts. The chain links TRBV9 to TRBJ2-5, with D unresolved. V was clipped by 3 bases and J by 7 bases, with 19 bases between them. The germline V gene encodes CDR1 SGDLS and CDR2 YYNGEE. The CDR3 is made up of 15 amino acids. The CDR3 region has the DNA TGTGCCAGCAGCGGCTTAGGGAATACAAGAGGGACCCAGTACTTC. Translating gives CASSGLGNTRGTQYF.

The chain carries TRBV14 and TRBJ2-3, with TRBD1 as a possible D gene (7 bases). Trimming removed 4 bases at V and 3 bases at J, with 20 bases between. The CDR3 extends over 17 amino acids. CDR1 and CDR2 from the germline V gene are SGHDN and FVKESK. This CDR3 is CASSPLFGQEGTDTQYF. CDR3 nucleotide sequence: TGTGCCAGCAGCCCCCTTTTCGGACAGGAGGGAACAGATACGCAGTATTTT.

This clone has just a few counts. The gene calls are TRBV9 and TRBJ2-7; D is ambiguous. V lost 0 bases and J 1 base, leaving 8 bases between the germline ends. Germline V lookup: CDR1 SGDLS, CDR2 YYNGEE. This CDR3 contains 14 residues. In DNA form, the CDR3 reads TGTGCCAGCAGCGTAGGTCCAGAATCCTACGAGCAGTACTTC. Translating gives CASSVGPESYEQYF.

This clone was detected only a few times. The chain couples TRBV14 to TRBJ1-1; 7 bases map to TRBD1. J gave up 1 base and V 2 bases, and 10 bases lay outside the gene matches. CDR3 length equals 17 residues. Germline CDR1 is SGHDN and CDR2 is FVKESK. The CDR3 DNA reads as TGTGCCAGCAGCCAAACCCGGCCGGGACAGCGGAACACTGAAGCTTTCTTT. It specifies CASSQTRPGQRNTEAFF.

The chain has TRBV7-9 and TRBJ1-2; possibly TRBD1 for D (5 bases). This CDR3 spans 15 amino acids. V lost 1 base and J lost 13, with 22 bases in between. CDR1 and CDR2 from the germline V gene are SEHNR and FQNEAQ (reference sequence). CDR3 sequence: CASSLGLGTVRVCTF. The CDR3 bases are TGTGCCAGCAGCTTAGGCCTTGGGACCGTGCGGGTGTGCACCTTC.

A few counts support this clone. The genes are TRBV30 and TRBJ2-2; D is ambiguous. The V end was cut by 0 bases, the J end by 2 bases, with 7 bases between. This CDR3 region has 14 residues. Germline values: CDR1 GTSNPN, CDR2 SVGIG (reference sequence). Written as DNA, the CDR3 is TGTGCCTGGAGTGTACGATCCAACACCGGGGAGCTGTTTTTT. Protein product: CAWSVRSNTGELFF.

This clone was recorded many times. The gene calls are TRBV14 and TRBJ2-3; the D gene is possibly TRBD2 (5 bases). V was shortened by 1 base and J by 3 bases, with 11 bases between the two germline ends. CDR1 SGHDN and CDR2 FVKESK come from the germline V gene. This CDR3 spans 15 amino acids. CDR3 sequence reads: CASSQGRLLTDTQYF. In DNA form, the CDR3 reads TGTGCCAGCAGCCAAGGAAGACTACTGACAGATACGCAGTATTTT.